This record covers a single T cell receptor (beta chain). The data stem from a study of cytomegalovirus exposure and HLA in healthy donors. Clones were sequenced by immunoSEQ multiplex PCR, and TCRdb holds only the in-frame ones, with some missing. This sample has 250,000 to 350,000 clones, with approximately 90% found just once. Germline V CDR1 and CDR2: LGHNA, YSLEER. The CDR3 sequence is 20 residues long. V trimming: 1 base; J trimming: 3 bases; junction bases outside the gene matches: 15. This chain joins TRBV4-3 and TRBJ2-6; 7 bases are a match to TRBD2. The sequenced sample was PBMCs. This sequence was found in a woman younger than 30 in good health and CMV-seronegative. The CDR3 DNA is TGCGCCAGCAGCCAAGCCAGGACTAGGGGTGGGGTTGGTGGGGCCAACGTCCTGACTTTC. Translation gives CASSQARTRGGVGGANVLTF.